These 32 T cell receptor beta chains came from one sample sequenced in a study of preoperative IRX-2 immunotherapy in early breast cancer. Clones were sequenced by immunoSEQ multiplex PCR, and TCRdb holds only the in-frame ones, with some missing. This sample has 20,000 to 30,000 clones, with about four fifths found just once. Treatment noted: preoperative locoregional IRX-2 cytokine immunotherapy. The source was lymph node tissue, collected before IRX-2 immunotherapy. The receptors shown here come from a human donor with breast cancer.

The rearrangement joins TRBV30 to TRBJ2-4, with TRBD1 matching over 9 bases. This CDR3 is 16 amino acids long. The junction had 15 bases not matched to a gene; V was cut back by 5 bases and J by 7 bases. The germline V gene encodes CDR1 GTSNPN and CDR2 SVGIG (reference sequence). CDR3 nucleotides: TGTGCCTGGGGGTCACCCCTCACGGACAGGGGTAACATTCAGTACTTC. The encoded protein is CAWGSPLTDRGNIQYF.

This clone was picked up a small number of times. This chain connects TRBV6-8 to TRBJ1-1; D uncertain. V lost 5 bases and J 0 bases, leaving 10 bases between the germline ends. This CDR3 spans 14 amino acids. From germline, CDR1 is MNHGY and CDR2 SAAAGT. The CDR3, as DNA: TGTGCCAGCAGTGATCCCTCCATGAACACTGAAGCTTTCTTT. This gives the protein CASSDPSMNTEAFF.

A single count supports this clone. The rearrangement joins TRBV28 to TRBJ2-5; 12 positions agree with TRBD2. The V gene end was trimmed by 4 bases and the J gene end by 0 bases; junction bases not matched to a gene: 6. CDR3 length: 17 residues. Germline assignment: CDR1 MDHEN and CDR2 SYDVKM. CDR3: CASSSGLAGRDQETQYF. For the CDR3, the DNA is TGTGCCAGCAGTTCAGGACTAGCGGGGAGAGACCAAGAGACCCAGTACTTC.

This clone was counted a single time. The chain combines TRBV6-8 with TRBJ2-7; D gene uncertain. There are 12 residues in the CDR3. Between the trimmed V and J ends, which lost 5 bases and 0 bases, there was a span of 5 bases. Germline V gene sequence: CDR1 MNHGY, CDR2 SAAAGT. The CDR3 coding sequence is TGTGCCAGCAGTCGCCTCTCCTACGAGCAGTACTTC. Amino acids: CASSRLSYEQYF.

This sequence joins TRBV30 and TRBJ1-5; 12 positions match TRBD1. Per germline, CDR1 GTSNPN and CDR2 SVGIG (reference sequence). The CDR3 has 15 residues. J was trimmed by 5 bases and V by 0 bases; bases with no gene match: 2. In nucleotides, the CDR3 is TGTGCCTGGAGTGTACGGGACAGGGGGCATCAGCCCCAGCATTTT. Its protein is CAWSVRDRGHQPQHF.

This chain uses TRBV28 with TRBJ2-7; D not resolved. Germline CDR1 is MDHEN and CDR2 is SYDVKM. The CDR3 totals 16 residues. With 3 bases removed from V and 0 bases from J, the gap between germline ends came to 15 bases. CDR3 coding DNA: TGTGCCAGCAGTTTTATTTCCAGCCTAAGCTCCTACGAGCAGTACTTC. Translated: CASSFISSLSSYEQYF.

CDR3 region: CASSLLQGTLRNTEAFF. The CDR3 coding sequence is TGTGCCAGTAGTCTCCTACAGGGAACATTGAGGAACACTGAAGCTTTCTTT. The rearrangement links TRBV19 to TRBJ1-1, with D possibly being TRBD1 (6 bases). This CDR3 is 17 amino acids long. The V end was cut by 5 bases, the J end by 1 base, with 20 bases between. Germline V gene data show CDR1 as LNHDA and CDR2 as SQIVND (reference sequence).

V usage is TRBV7-1 and J usage is TRBJ1-1; D perhaps matches TRBD1 (6 bases). TRBV7-1 is designated an ORF whose function remains uncertain. This CDR3 comprises 15 residues. Trimming took off 4 bases at V and 1 base at J, with 13 bases between the two ends. The CDR3 loop is CASSLRQAGNTEAFF. For the CDR3, the DNA is TGTGCCAGCAGCTTGAGACAGGCTGGGAACACTGAAGCTTTCTTT.

The chain carries TRBV6-4 and TRBJ1-1; D uncertain. This CDR3 comprises 11 residues. Germline V CDR1 and CDR2: MRHNA, SNTAGT. V was clipped by 5 bases and J by 6 bases, with 7 bases between them. The CDR3 DNA reads as TGTGCCAGCAGTTTTGGAGCTGAAGCTTTCTTT. The encoded protein is CASSFGAEAFF.

The V and J genes are TRBV7-1 and TRBJ1-6; D not resolved. TRBV7-1 is treated as an ORF (open reading frame) with a function not yet certain. With 4 bases removed from V and 19 bases from J, the gap between germline ends came to 20 bases. The CDR3 sequence is 13 residues long. CDR3 protein: CASSLGLGNPIHF. Written as DNA, the CDR3 is TGTGCCAGCAGCTTAGGTCTTGGGAATCCCATACACTTT.

The rearrangement joins TRBV2 to TRBJ1-6; D not resolved. The CDR3 is 12 amino acids. V shed 6 bases and J shed 5 bases, with 5 bases lying between them. The V gene's germline CDR1 is SNHLY and CDR2 FYNNEI. CDR3 in amino acids: CASRRDNSPLHF. Here the CDR3 DNA reads TGTGCCAGCAGACGGGATAATTCACCCCTCCACTTT. The complete variable domain, with remaining parts taken from reference TRBV2 and TRBJ1-6, reads EPEVTQTPSHQVTQMGQEVILRCVPISNHLYFYWYRQILGQKVEFLVSFYNNEISEKSEIFDDQFSVERPDGSNFTLKIRSTKLEDSAMYFCASRRDNSPLHFGNGTRLTVT.

The chain is built from TRBV7-1 and TRBJ1-6; D unresolved. TRBV7-1 is placed among ORFs of uncertain function. The V gene lost 5 bases and the J gene lost 10 bases, with 12 bases spanning the gap. The CDR3 loop spans 13 amino acids. This CDR3 reads CASSQIPISPLHF. CDR3 sequence (DNA): TGTGCCAGCAGCCAAATCCCTATCTCACCCCTCCACTTT.

This clone has a handful of counts. Mismatch with germline at one junction end may stem from a read error. The chain has TRBV19 and TRBJ1-5; 8 nucleotides line up with TRBD1. Germline V CDR1 and CDR2: LNHDA, SQIVND (reference sequence). This CDR3 has 15 residues. Written as DNA, the CDR3 is TGTGCCAGTAGGATAGGGACAGGCGGAGGAGCGCCCCAGCATTTT. This sequence encodes CASRIGTGGGAPQHF.

V gene TRBV30 combines with J gene TRBJ2-7; 7 bases map to TRBD1. The germline gives CDR1 GTSNPN, CDR2 SVGIG (reference sequence). Germline trimming cut 8 bases from V and 8 bases from J; bases unmatched to any gene: 12. There are 12 residues in the CDR3. CDR3 coding DNA: TGTGCCAGCAGCTCGACAGGGTTCAAGCAGTACTTC. It encodes CASSSTGFKQYF.

This chain uses TRBV7-1 with TRBJ2-2; 8 bases match TRBD2. TRBV7-1 is filed as an ORF, its function uncertain. There are 16 residues in the CDR3. The J segment lost 3 bases and the V segment lost 4 bases, leaving 7 bases of the junction unmatched. CDR3 sequence reads: CASSLAAGVDTGELFF. In nucleotides, the CDR3 is TGTGCCAGCAGCTTGGCAGCGGGGGTCGACACCGGGGAGCTGTTTTTT.

As concerns this clone: At least one base is unread or ambiguous, so its residue appears as X. The V and J genes are TRBV11-3 and TRBJ2-2; maybe TRBD2 (7 bases). This CDR3 has 15 amino acids. Trimming left V 1 base short and J 7 bases short, with 13 bases between. CDR1 is SGHNT, CDR2 YENEEA, per germline. CDR3 coding DNA: TGTGCCAGCAGCTTAGTKCGGGGGGCTTACGGGGAGCTGTTTTTT. Translated, it gives CASSLXRGAYGELFF. The entire CDR3 is CASSLVRGAYGELFF.

This clone was seen more than once but under ten times. The genes are TRBV11-3 and TRBJ2-3; TRBD2 matches 8 bases. Germline V lookup: CDR1 SGHNT, CDR2 YENEEA. Trimming cost V 5 bases and J 1 base; bases outside gene matches: 8. The CDR3 consists of 16 residues. CDR3 amino acids: CASSPEGRGGTDTQYF. The CDR3 coding sequence is TGTGCCAGCAGCCCCGAGGGGCGGGGGGGCACAGATACGCAGTATTTT.

The chain combines TRBV18 with TRBJ2-1; 9 nucleotides align to TRBD1. This CDR3 has 16 residues. Germline V gene sequence: CDR1 KGHSH, CDR2 LQKENI. V lost 6 bases, J lost 6 bases, and 12 bases stayed unmatched. The CDR3 coding sequence is TGTGCCAGCTCGCATAAGGGGACAGGGACATTCAATGAGCAGTTCTTC. Protein: CASSHKGTGTFNEQFF.

This chain connects TRBV30 to TRBJ1-1; no clear D. This CDR3 region has 15 residues. V was clipped by 0 bases and J by 2 bases, with 13 bases between them. CDR1 is GTSNPN and CDR2 is SVGIG in the germline V gene (reference sequence). Written as DNA, the CDR3 is TGTGCCTGGAGTGTCCCCCGGGCCTTTAACACTGAAGCTTTCTTT. Translated, it gives CAWSVPRAFNTEAFF.

Details on this clone: At the DNA level, this CDR3 is encoded by other sequences in the same sample as well. The rearrangement links TRBV11-3 to TRBJ2-3; no clear D. V was trimmed by 2 bases and J by 1 base, leaving 7 bases between them. Germline lookup yields CDR1 SGHNT and CDR2 YENEEA. CDR3 length equals 14 residues. CDR3 protein: CASSLRQGTDTQYF. The CDR3 DNA reads as TGTGCCAGCAGCTTAAGGCAGGGCACAGATACGCAGTATTTT. The entire variable domain, with the rest obtained from reference TRBV11-3 and TRBJ2-3, is as follows: EAGVVQSPRYKIIEKKQPVAFWCNPISGHNTLYWYLQNLGQGPELLIRYENEEAVDDSQLPKDRFSAERLKGVDSTLKIQPAELGDSAVYLCASSLRQGTDTQYFGPGTRLTVL.

The V and J genes are TRBV7-1 and TRBJ2-3; D is uncertain. TRBV7-1 is sorted into the ORF group, with uncertain function. The CDR3 loop spans 13 amino acids. Deletions cut 6 bases from V and 3 bases from J, with 10 bases between. The CDR3 DNA reads as TGTGCCAGCAGACAGAGATCAACAGATACGCAGTATTTT. Protein product: CASRQRSTDTQYF.

The chain links TRBV19 to TRBJ1-6, with D uncertain. This CDR3 contains 16 residues. The germline gives CDR1 LNHDA, CDR2 SQIVND (reference sequence). Trimming took off 7 bases at V and 6 bases at J, with 19 bases between the two ends. CDR3 loop: CASKLTETASNSPLHF. CDR3 DNA: TGTGCCAGTAAACTAACCGAAACTGCGAGTAATTCACCCCTCCACTTT.

The chain joins TRBV6-8 to TRBJ2-6, with D unresolved. Germline V gene sequence: CDR1 MNHGY, CDR2 SAAAGT. The CDR3 is 17 residues long. V was cut by 3 bases and J by 3 bases, with 15 bases left in between. CDR3 sequence: CASSYRKRTYGANVLTF. The CDR3 coding sequence is TGTGCCAGCAGTTATCGGAAACGCACGTATGGGGCCAACGTCCTGACTTTC.

The chain carries TRBV18 and TRBJ2-1, with D maybe TRBD1 (5 bases). The V end was cut by 2 bases, the J end by 6 bases, with 8 bases between. In germline, CDR1 is KGHSH, CDR2 LQKENI. The CDR3 extends over 13 amino acids. In nucleotides, the CDR3 is TGTGCCAGCTCACCAAATGGGGCCAATGAGCAGTTCTTC. Its protein is CASSPNGANEQFF.

The V and J genes are TRBV19 and TRBJ1-1; 9 nucleotides agree with TRBD1. The J segment lost 3 bases and the V segment lost 5 bases, leaving 7 bases of the junction unmatched. The germline V gene encodes CDR1 LNHDA and CDR2 SQIVND (reference sequence). The CDR3 contains 15 residues. In nucleotides, the CDR3 is TGTGCCAGTAGTCTGGGACAGGGAGGGCACACTGAAGCTTTCTTT. Translation: CASSLGQGGHTEAFF. Using reference TRBV19 and TRBJ1-1 for the parts outside the CDR3, the full variable domain is DGGITQSPKYLFRKEGQNVTLSCEQNLNHDAMYWYRQDPGQGLRLIYYSQIVNDFQKGDIAEGYSVSREKKESFPLTVTSAQKNPTAFYLCASSLGQGGHTEAFFGQGTRLTVV.

CDR3 loop: CASRLTTPGQGISPLHF. In DNA, the CDR3 is TGTGCCAGCAGATTAACTACGCCGGGACAGGGGATTTCACCCCTCCACTTT. V gene TRBV6-8 combines with J gene TRBJ1-6; 10 bases align to TRBD1. The germline V gene encodes CDR1 MNHGY and CDR2 SAAAGT. The CDR3 has 17 amino acids. J was trimmed by 9 bases and V by 6 bases; bases with no gene match: 14.

The rearrangement links TRBV28 to TRBJ1-2; 8 nucleotides align to TRBD1. With V trimmed by 11 bases and J by 1 base, 6 bases remained unmatched. The CDR3 covers 13 residues. Germline V gene data show CDR1 as MDHEN and CDR2 as SYDVKM. CDR3 coding DNA: TGTGCCGTCAAACAGGGGGGTAACTATGGCTACACCTTC. It yields the protein CAVKQGGNYGYTF.

The chain couples TRBV11-3 to TRBJ1-3; D unresolved. The V gene lost 2 bases and the J gene lost 4 bases, with 15 bases spanning the gap. Looked up from germline, CDR1 is SGHNT and CDR2 is YENEEA. CDR3 size: 16 residues. In DNA form, the CDR3 reads TGTGCCAGCAGCTTAACCGCCTCACGATCCGGAAACACCATATATTTT. Translated, it gives CASSLTASRSGNTIYF. The full variable domain, with the rest looked up from reference TRBV11-3 and TRBJ1-3, is EAGVVQSPRYKIIEKKQPVAFWCNPISGHNTLYWYLQNLGQGPELLIRYENEEAVDDSQLPKDRFSAERLKGVDSTLKIQPAELGDSAVYLCASSLTASRSGNTIYFGEGSWLTVV.

The chain is built from TRBV19 and TRBJ1-1; unclear D gene. V dropped 3 bases and J dropped 3 bases, with 20 bases sitting between them. In germline, CDR1 is LNHDA, CDR2 SQIVND (reference sequence). The CDR3 runs to 17 residues. CDR3 residues: CASSIVDGLHFHTEAFF. DNA for the CDR3: TGTGCCAGTAGTATTGTGGACGGTCTACACTTTCACACTGAAGCTTTCTTT.

In DNA, the CDR3 is TGTGCCAGCAGTTACGGGGCGGGGGGACCAGATACGCAGTATTTT. As protein: CASSYGAGGPDTQYF. V gene TRBV6-8 combines with J gene TRBJ2-3; 8 nucleotides agree with TRBD2. Germline CDR1 MNHGY, CDR2 SAAAGT. V lost 2 bases to trimming and J lost 4 bases; unmatched junction nucleotides: 5. The CDR3 is made up of 15 amino acids.

The rearrangement links TRBV7-6 to TRBJ1-2; 8 bases match TRBD1. CDR1 and CDR2 (germline): SGHVS, FNYEAQ. The CDR3 length is 16 residues. The ends lost 1 base at V and 3 bases at J; junction bases unmatched: 7. This CDR3 reads CASSLGLGQGDYGYTF. The CDR3, as DNA: TGTGCCAGCAGCTTAGGCCTTGGACAGGGCGACTATGGCTACACCTTC.

V gene TRBV15 combines with J gene TRBJ2-3; tentative D call: TRBD1 (5 bases). Trimming took off 0 bases at V and 3 bases at J, with 13 bases between the two ends. The CDR3 extends over 16 amino acids. Germline CDR1 reads LNHNV; CDR2 reads YYDKDF (reference sequence). The CDR3, as DNA: TGTGCCACCAGCAGAGATCAAGGGGCTGGGACAGATACGCAGTATTTT. The encoded protein is CATSRDQGAGTDTQYF. Full variable domain (missing parts from reference TRBV15 and TRBJ2-3): DAMVIQNPRYQVTQFGKPVTLSCSQTLNHNVMYWYQQKSSQAPKLLFHYYDKDFNNEADTPDNFQSRRPNTSFCFLDIRSPGLGDTAMYLCATSRDQGAGTDTQYFGPGTRLTVL.